The sequence of this T cell receptor beta chain was determined in a study of T-cell memory formation after mild COVID-19. For the study at large: Across donors, TCR clusters were largely donor specific.

This clonotype was recorded a few times. Its antigen is as yet unknown. CDR1 MNHEY and CDR2 SVGAGI come from the germline V gene. V shed 4 bases and J 4 bases; nucleotides not matched to a gene: 4. This CDR3 region has 14 residues. From the 5' RACE reads, TCRdb called clonotypes with MiXCR, one entry per CDR3 protein. The profile covers roughly 100,000 distinct CDR3 sequences, with over 15% appearing a single time and approximately 28% taken by the ten largest. Overall study findings and caveats: Mostly located in CM and EM were contracting CD4+ clones, with contracting CD8+ clones located in EMRA. In second-wave clones peaking day 37, SARS-CoV-2 specificity remained unconfirmed. Memory cells collected pre-infection included some clones that later responded, suggesting cross-reactive memory joined.

The V and J genes are TRBV6-5 and TRBJ1-3; 7 nucleotides match TRBD1. The sequenced sample was PBMCs or a T cell subset sorted from them (not recorded which). This receptor was obtained from an adult woman who had mild COVID-19 (a few samples of this study predate the infection). Cell type and time point are not known. The CDR3: CASSSRGYGNTIYF. CDR3 DNA: TGTGCCAGCAGTTCCAGGGGGTACGGAAACACCATATATTTT.